The 16 T cell receptor beta chains below were found in one sample sequenced in a study of beta chain features in type 1 diabetes. Expressed TCRB transcripts were sequenced because the entire RNA isolate underwent reverse transcription. Using immunoSEQ multiplex PCR, the repertoire was profiled, and TCRdb retains in-frame clones only, with some absent. The sample lists 350,000 to 400,000 clones, over 12% occurring once. Sequences were obtained from naive CD4+ T cells from blood. The receptors were gathered from a young woman in good health.

In this sample, this clone turned up a few times. The chain employs TRBV6-1 and TRBJ2-7; TRBD2 aligns across 11 bases. Germline V gives CDR1 MNHNS, CDR2 SASEGT. The CDR3 extends over 15 amino acids. V was clipped by 6 bases and J by 3 bases; unmatched bases: 7. CDR3 DNA: TGTGCCAGCAGGACCCCCGGGACTAGCGGCTACGAGCAGTACTTC. Translation: CASRTPGTSGYEQYF.

The chain links TRBV29-1 to TRBJ2-1; a weak D match, TRBD1 (6 bases). CDR3 length: 15 residues. V was trimmed by 1 base and J by 0 bases, leaving 10 bases between them. Germline lookup yields CDR1 SQVTM and CDR2 ANQGSEA. This CDR3 is CSVEGGRVSYNEQFF. The CDR3, as DNA: TGCAGCGTTGAAGGGGGGCGGGTCTCCTACAATGAGCAGTTCTTC.

This clone showed up just a few times. This same CDR3 is encoded by further DNA sequences in the sample. The V and J genes are TRBV28 and TRBJ2-4; 7 nucleotides line up with TRBD1. The germline CDR1 and CDR2 sequences are MDHEN and SYDVKM. This CDR3 has 15 residues. V lost 3 bases, J lost 0 bases, and 2 bases stayed unmatched. As DNA, the CDR3 is TGTGCCAGCAGTTTGACAGGGCTAGCCAAAAACATTCAGTACTTC. Translated: CASSLTGLAKNIQYF.

This clone was counted a few times. The chain uses TRBV18 and TRBJ1-2; 7 bases fit TRBD1. This CDR3 is built from 14 residues. Germline trimming cut 1 base from V and 3 bases from J; bases unmatched to any gene: 2. Germline loops: CDR1 KGHSH, CDR2 LQKENI. The DNA for the CDR3 is TGTGCCAGCTCACCACGGGACAGCGACTATGGCTACACCTTC. Translated: CASSPRDSDYGYTF.

The gene calls are TRBV6-6 and TRBJ2-7, with D possibly TRBD1 on 6 matching bases. Trimming removed 6 bases at V and 1 base at J, with 13 bases between. The germline gives CDR1 MNHNY, CDR2 SVGAGI (reference sequence). The CDR3 consists of 14 residues. This chain's CDR3 is CASSHVQGSYEQYF. CDR3 nucleotides: TGTGCCAGCAGCCACGTACAGGGTTCCTACGAGCAGTACTTC.

This clone came up a few times. This chain connects TRBV15 to TRBJ2-7; 11 bases line up with TRBD1. The germline V gene has CDR1 LNHNV and CDR2 YYDKDF (reference sequence). This CDR3 has 18 residues. J was trimmed by 3 bases and V by 2 bases; bases with no gene match: 12. This CDR3 is CATSRNPDRGRRSYEQYF. The CDR3 nucleotides are TGTGCCACCAGCAGAAACCCGGACAGGGGGCGAAGGAGCTACGAGCAGTACTTC. Filled out from reference TRBV15 and TRBJ2-7, the complete variable domain reads DAMVIQNPRYQVTQFGKPVTLSCSQTLNHNVMYWYQQKSSQAPKLLFHYYDKDFNNEADTPDNFQSRRPNTSFCFLDIRSPGLGDTAMYLCATSRNPDRGRRSYEQYFGPGTRLTVT.

This clone was picked up a small number of times. The rearrangement uses TRBV18 and TRBJ2-7; 7 bases match TRBD2. Germline values: CDR1 KGHSH, CDR2 LQKENI. This CDR3 has 16 residues. V shed 1 base, J shed 0 bases, and the junction held 6 bases outside the gene matches. The CDR3 spells CASSPQAGESSYEQYF. The CDR3 bases are TGTGCCAGCTCACCACAGGCGGGAGAAAGCTCCTACGAGCAGTACTTC.

This chain uses TRBV28 with TRBJ1-1, with a tentative D call TRBD1 (5 bases). Trimming shortened V by 7 bases and J by 0 bases, and 15 bases separated the two germline ends. The CDR3 consists of 15 residues. Germline CDR1 MDHEN, CDR2 SYDVKM. The CDR3 DNA reads TGTGCCAGCATCTCCCCAGCGGGACTGAACACTGAAGCTTTCTTT. As protein: CASISPAGLNTEAFF.

The V and J genes are TRBV11-2 and TRBJ1-2; D is unclear. The CDR3 extends over 11 amino acids. The germline V and J ends were trimmed by 5 bases and 4 bases, with 5 bases remaining between them. CDR1 SGHAT and CDR2 FQNNGV come from the germline V gene. This chain's CDR3 is CASSPSYGYTF. DNA of the CDR3: TGTGCCAGCAGCCCCTCCTATGGCTACACCTTC.

This CDR3 is CASSLVTSGRISEQFF. Here the CDR3 DNA reads TGTGCCAGCAGCTTAGTTACTAGCGGGAGGATAAGTGAGCAGTTCTTC. This chain links TRBV11-3 with TRBJ2-1, with 12 bases matching TRBD2. The germline CDR1 and CDR2 sequences are SGHNT and YENEEA. This CDR3 comprises 16 residues. V lost 1 base and J lost 9; bases outside the gene matches: 7.

The chain recombines TRBV25-1 with TRBJ1-1, with D unclear. From germline, CDR1 is MGHDK and CDR2 SYGVNS. Trimming shortened V by 3 bases and J by 5 bases, and 13 bases separated the two germline ends. This CDR3 comprises 14 residues. The DNA of the CDR3 is TGTGCCAGCAGTGACCTGACACGTAAGACTGAAGCTTTCTTT. Its protein product is CASSDLTRKTEAFF.

In this sample, this clone turned up a few times. The chain combines TRBV6-4 with TRBJ2-7; 8 bases match TRBD1. Germline loops: CDR1 MRHNA, CDR2 SNTAGT. There are 14 residues in the CDR3. Trimming removed 6 bases from V and 6 bases from J; junction bases left unmatched: 10. CDR3 sequence: CASSAEQGASEQYF. The CDR3 nucleotides read TGTGCCAGCAGCGCCGAGCAGGGGGCGTCCGAGCAGTACTTC.

This clone was seen only a few times. V is TRBV19 and J is TRBJ2-1; possibly TRBD2 for D (6 bases). V lost 1 base, J lost 6 bases, and 10 bases lay in between. Germline V CDR1 and CDR2: LNHDA, SQIVND (reference sequence). The CDR3 consists of 14 residues. CDR3 nucleotides: TGTGCCAGTAGTATAGGAAGGAGGGGCAATGAGCAGTTCTTC. Amino acid sequence: CASSIGRRGNEQFF. Full variable domain (outside the CDR3, taken from reference TRBV19 and TRBJ2-1): DGGITQSPKYLFRKEGQNVTLSCEQNLNHDAMYWYRQDPGQGLRLIYYSQIVNDFQKGDIAEGYSVSREKKESFPLTVTSAQKNPTAFYLCASSIGRRGNEQFFGPGTRLTVL.

This clone has a handful of counts. This sequence joins TRBV29-1 and TRBJ2-2, with D possibly being TRBD2 (6 bases). CDR1 SQVTM and CDR2 ANQGSEA come from the germline V gene. This CDR3 has 14 residues. With 6 bases removed from V and 3 bases from J, the gap between germline ends came to 14 bases. This CDR3 is CSVGGVGYTGELFF. The CDR3 DNA follows: TGCAGCGTCGGGGGAGTTGGTTACACCGGGGAGCTGTTTTTT.

A few counts support this clone. The gene calls are TRBV5-6 and TRBJ2-7; weak D call: TRBD1 (6 bases). Germline V CDR1 and CDR2: SGHDT, YYEEEE. The CDR3 is 15 residues long. V was pared by 3 bases and J by 0 bases, with 13 bases between. CDR3 residues: CASSSWAGVSYEQYF. The CDR3 bases are TGTGCCAGCAGCTCCTGGGCAGGGGTCTCCTACGAGCAGTACTTC. Using reference TRBV5-6 and TRBJ2-7 for the parts outside the CDR3, the full variable domain is DAGVTQSPTHLIKTRGQQVTLRCSPKSGHDTVSWYQQALGQGPQFIFQYYEEEERQRGNFPDRFSGHQFPNYSSELNVNALLLGDSALYLCASSSWAGVSYEQYFGPGTRLTVT.

This clone was counted only a few times. The chain couples TRBV29-1 to TRBJ2-7; 9 nucleotides agree with TRBD1. J was trimmed by 2 bases and V by 0 bases; bases with no gene match: 5. CDR1 and CDR2 (germline): SQVTM, ANQGSEA. This CDR3 is 15 amino acids long. This chain's CDR3 is CSVEDLGQGAYEQYF. The CDR3 DNA follows: TGCAGCGTTGAAGATCTGGGACAGGGAGCCTACGAGCAGTACTTC.